A single sample gave rise to the 27 T cell receptor beta chains below, sequenced in a study of shared clonotypes between healthy human individuals. Sequencing was performed with immunoSEQ multiplex PCR; in TCRdb, only in-frame clones are kept and a portion is missing. Among more than 900,000 clones listed, around 78% were seen once. The material sequenced was memory CD4+ T cells from PBMCs. Stated subset: CD45RA-negative fraction. These receptors all stem from a man in his late teens or twenties in good health. Some clones in this sample may be carry-over from other donors' samples.

The V and J genes are TRBV18 and TRBJ2-7, with D tentatively TRBD2 (5 bases). This CDR3 region has 13 residues. V shed 6 bases and J shed 6 bases, with 15 bases lying between them. CDR1 is KGHSH and CDR2 is LQKENI in the germline V gene. The CDR3 protein is CASSPASGIEQYF. DNA of the CDR3: TGTGCCAGCTCTCCCGCTTCCGGGATCGAGCAGTACTTC.

This chain connects TRBV27 to TRBJ1-1, with 7 bases identical to TRBD1. V was clipped by 8 bases and J by 3 bases; unmatched bases: 12. The CDR3 length is 15 residues. Germline CDR1 MNHEY, CDR2 SMNVEV (reference sequence). In DNA form, the CDR3 reads TGTGCCAGCCGGTCAGGACAGGTCCGCTACACTGAAGCTTTCTTT. Protein sequence: CASRSGQVRYTEAFF.

Only a few counts were recorded for this clone. The V call is TRBV28, the J call TRBJ1-2; D is possibly TRBD1 (6 bases). V dropped 4 bases and J dropped 8 bases, with 14 bases sitting between them. Per germline, CDR1 MDHEN and CDR2 SYDVKM. The CDR3 covers 13 residues. CDR3 sequence reads: CASSSTGPRGYTF. As DNA, the CDR3 is TGTGCCAGCAGTTCAACAGGGCCCCGAGGCTACACCTTC.

The chain couples TRBV7-3 to TRBJ1-1; D may be TRBD1 (5 bases). Per germline, CDR1 SGHTA and CDR2 FQGTGA. Trimming removed 5 bases from V and 4 bases from J, with 14 bases in between. This CDR3 spans 14 amino acids. The CDR3 sequence: CASSPRVGVTEAFF. CDR3 in DNA: TGTGCCAGCAGCCCCCGAGTAGGGGTCACTGAAGCTTTCTTT.

This clone was observed many times. Other DNA variants within this sample encode the same CDR3. The J gene is TRBJ2-2, the V gene TRBV27; TRBD2 is a possible D gene (7 bases). V dropped 3 bases and J dropped 4 bases, with 12 bases sitting between them. The CDR3 covers 15 residues. The germline gives CDR1 MNHEY, CDR2 SMNVEV (reference sequence). CDR3 sequence (DNA): TGTGCCAGCAGTTTGGGGGGGCGACTCACCGGGGAGCTGTTTTTT. Translating it yields CASSLGGRLTGELFF.

This rearrangement joins TRBV10-3 to TRBJ1-2; 8 bases line up with TRBD1. This CDR3 has 16 residues. V dropped 0 bases and J dropped 5; count of bases not matched to a gene: 8. The germline CDR1 and CDR2 sequences are ENHRY and SYGVKD. For the CDR3, the DNA is TGTGCCATCAGTGAGTCGAAACAGGGGGTAGTATATGGCTACACCTTC. It codes for CAISESKQGVVYGYTF.

Notes on this clone: The same CDR3 can be traced to other DNA sequences in this sample. The V and J genes are TRBV6-1 and TRBJ1-1; D ambiguous. V was trimmed by 2 bases and J by 5 bases, leaving 0 bases between them. CDR1 and CDR2 from the germline V gene are MNHNS and SASEGT. The CDR3 contains 10 residues. The CDR3 DNA is TGTGCCAGCAGTGAAACTGAAGCTTTCTTT. It codes for CASSETEAFF.

The rearrangement uses TRBV11-3 and TRBJ2-2; 11 nucleotides line up with TRBD2. V was clipped by 7 bases and J by 5 bases; unmatched bases: 3. Germline CDR1 reads SGHNT; CDR2 reads YENEEA. This CDR3 contains 14 residues. The CDR3 bases are TGTGCCAGCACCCTAGCGGGAGGTACCGGGGAGCTGTTTTTT. Amino acids: CASTLAGGTGELFF.

This chain joins TRBV28 and TRBJ1-1; D gene ambiguous. CDR1 is MDHEN, CDR2 SYDVKM, per germline. The CDR3 covers 14 residues. V was trimmed by 6 bases and J by 0 bases, leaving 11 bases between them. CDR3 in amino acids: CASRFVDMNTEAFF. The CDR3 nucleotides are TGTGCCAGCAGATTCGTAGACATGAACACTGAAGCTTTCTTT.

The chain recombines TRBV28 with TRBJ1-5; 7 nucleotides match TRBD1. Trimming removed 3 bases from V and 0 bases from J; junction bases left unmatched: 8. Germline CDR1 and CDR2: MDHEN and SYDVKM. The CDR3 extends over 17 amino acids. As DNA, the CDR3 is TGTGCCAGCAGTTTGTACCGGGACAGAAGTAGCAATCAGCCCCAGCATTTT. This encodes CASSLYRDRSSNQPQHF. The full variable domain, completed using reference TRBV28 and TRBJ1-5, is DVKVTQSSRYLVKRTGEKVFLECVQDMDHENMFWYRQDPGLGLRLIYFSYDVKMKEKGDIPEGYSVSREKKERFSLILESASTNQTSMYLCASSLYRDRSSNQPQHFGDGTRLSIL.

The chain links TRBV7-6 to TRBJ2-1, with 9 bases matching TRBD2. J gave up 3 bases and V 5 bases, and 8 bases lay outside the gene matches. This CDR3 has 16 amino acids. Germline values: CDR1 SGHVS, CDR2 FNYEAQ. The CDR3 loop reads CASSPAGGRFYNEQFF. CDR3 coding DNA: TGTGCCAGCAGCCCTGCGGGGGGGCGCTTCTACAATGAGCAGTTCTTC.

CDR3 nucleotide sequence: TGCGCCAGCAGCTTGTCAGGGTTCTCCTACGAGCAGTACTTC. Its protein product is CASSLSGFSYEQYF. The chain joins TRBV5-1 to TRBJ2-7, with D perhaps matching TRBD1 (5 bases). The V gene lost 1 base and the J gene lost 0 bases, with 8 bases spanning the gap. The V gene's germline CDR1 is SGHRS and CDR2 YFSETQ. The CDR3 runs 14 residues.

A note on this clone: A far larger clone is just one base off, so this is likely a read error. This specimen includes other DNA sequences encoding the same CDR3. The chain is built from TRBV30 and TRBJ2-7; unclear D gene. Deletions cut 1 base from V and 0 bases from J, with 10 bases between. Germline V gives CDR1 GTSNPN, CDR2 SVGIG (reference sequence). The CDR3 contains 14 residues. Written as DNA, the CDR3 is TGTGCCTGGAGTGCTTTACAGCGCTCCTACGAGCAGTACTTC. This codes for CAWSALQRSYEQYF.

This clone was seen a single time. The J gene is TRBJ2-1, the V gene TRBV30; no definite D call. V lost 0 bases to trimming and J lost 4 bases, with 10 bases between them. This CDR3 is built from 14 residues. The germline V gene encodes CDR1 GTSNPN and CDR2 SVGIG (reference sequence). The CDR3 DNA reads as TGTGCCTGGAGTGTAAGGGCAGTATACAATGAGCAGTTCTTC. As protein: CAWSVRAVYNEQFF.

CDR3 coding DNA: TGTGCCAGTTCCCCGCAGGGGGGAACTCACTACGAGCAGTACTTC. Encoded protein: CASSPQGGTHYEQYF. This chain links TRBV7-8 with TRBJ2-7; maybe TRBD1 (7 bases). CDR1 is SGHVS and CDR2 is FQNEAQ in the germline V gene. The CDR3 contains 15 residues. V lost 9 bases to trimming and J lost 3 bases, with 21 bases between them.

This clone was counted between two and nine times. V usage is TRBV18 and J usage is TRBJ2-4; unclear D gene. The CDR3 length is 15 residues. Between the trimmed V and J ends, which lost 1 base and 3 bases, there was a span of 10 bases. The V gene's germline CDR1 is KGHSH and CDR2 LQKENI. The CDR3 bases are TGTGCCAGCTCACCACAGGGCGCAGTCAAAAACATTCAGTACTTC. Translation gives CASSPQGAVKNIQYF.

J is TRBJ1-5 and V is TRBV19, with D hard to call. The CDR3 runs to 13 residues. V was shortened by 2 bases and J by 6 bases, with 8 bases between the two germline ends. Germline CDR1 and CDR2: LNHDA and SQIVND (reference sequence). CDR3 nucleotides: TGTGCCAGTAGTATACCCGTCAGTCAGCCCCAGCATTTT. It yields the protein CASSIPVSQPQHF. Variable domain in full (rest from reference TRBV19 and TRBJ1-5): DGGITQSPKYLFRKEGQNVTLSCEQNLNHDAMYWYRQDPGQGLRLIYYSQIVNDFQKGDIAEGYSVSREKKESFPLTVTSAQKNPTAFYLCASSIPVSQPQHFGDGTRLSIL.

This clone was seen more than once but under ten times. V usage is TRBV10-2 and J usage is TRBJ2-1; D remains unclear. The CDR3 spans 12 residues. Between the trimmed V and J ends, which lost 2 bases and 4 bases, there was a span of 3 bases. Germline CDR1 reads WSHSY; CDR2 reads SAAADI. The CDR3 is CASSEAYNEQFF. The CDR3 DNA reads TGCGCCAGCAGTGAGGCGTACAATGAGCAGTTCTTC.

The rearrangement links TRBV5-1 to TRBJ1-2; D call uncertain. The CDR3 covers 14 residues. Germline V lookup: CDR1 SGHRS, CDR2 YFSETQ. V lost 4 bases to trimming and J lost 1 base, with 11 bases between them. The CDR3 loop reads CASSEGPVNYGYTF. For the CDR3, the DNA is TGCGCCAGCAGCGAGGGCCCGGTTAACTATGGCTACACCTTC. Complete variable domain (other parts from reference TRBV5-1 and TRBJ1-2): KAGVTQTPRYLIKTRGQQVTLSCSPISGHRSVSWYQQTPGQGLQFLFEYFSETQRNKGNFPGRFSGRQFSNSRSEMNVSTLELGDSALYLCASSEGPVNYGYTFGSGTRLTVV.

The gene calls are TRBV7-3 and TRBJ2-7; the D gene is possibly TRBD2 (6 bases). V shed 2 bases and J shed 0 bases, with 14 bases lying between them. The germline V gene encodes CDR1 SGHTA and CDR2 FQGTGA. The CDR3 has 16 amino acids. In nucleotides, the CDR3 is TGTGCCAGCAGCTTACTTGGTAGCGGAAGCTCCTACGAGCAGTACTTC. Its protein is CASSLLGSGSSYEQYF. The whole variable domain, filled in from reference TRBV7-3 and TRBJ2-7, reads GAGVSQTPSNKVTEKGKYVELRCDPISGHTALYWYRQSLGQGPEFLIYFQGTGAADDSGLPNDRFFAVRPEGSVSTLKIQRTERGDSAVYLCASSLLGSGSSYEQYFGPGTRLTVT.

The chain recombines TRBV27 with TRBJ2-7; 11 bases line up with TRBD2. The CDR3 spans 21 residues. J gave up 7 bases and V 3 bases, and 26 bases lay outside the gene matches. Germline CDR1 is MNHEY and CDR2 is SMNVEV (reference sequence). The CDR3 reads CASSFSRGASGRLWKGEEQYF. CDR3 DNA sequence: TGTGCCAGCAGTTTCTCCAGAGGGGCTAGCGGGAGGTTGTGGAAAGGGGAAGAGCAGTACTTC.

The genes are TRBV4-1 and TRBJ2-2; 14 nucleotides match TRBD2. The V gene end was trimmed by 3 bases and the J gene end by 0 bases; junction bases not matched to a gene: 12. In germline, CDR1 is MGHRA, CDR2 YSYEKL. There are 21 residues in the CDR3. The CDR3 protein is CASSQAILGLAGDPNTGELFF. The CDR3 DNA follows: TGCGCCAGCAGCCAGGCCATTTTGGGACTAGCGGGAGATCCGAACACCGGGGAGCTGTTTTTT.

This clone was seen a few times. The rearrangement links TRBV9 to TRBJ1-2; weak D call: TRBD1 (6 bases). The CDR3 runs to 14 residues. CDR1 is SGDLS and CDR2 is YYNGEE in the germline V gene. Trimming pared 3 bases from V and 4 bases from J, leaving 13 bases between. The CDR3 bases are TGTGCCAGCAGCGGTACAGGGTCAGGCTATGGCTACACCTTC. It yields the protein CASSGTGSGYGYTF. Full variable domain (missing parts from reference TRBV9 and TRBJ1-2): DSGVTQTPKHLITATGQRVTLRCSPRSGDLSVYWYQQSLDQGLQFLIQYYNGEERAKGNILERFSAQQFPDLHSELNLSSLELGDSALYFCASSGTGSGYGYTFGSGTRLTVV.

The chain uses TRBV11-2 and TRBJ2-1; TRBD2 matches 9 bases. V shed 2 bases and J 5 bases; nucleotides not matched to a gene: 10. CDR3 length equals 17 residues. Germline V CDR1 and CDR2: SGHAT, FQNNGV. The CDR3 region has the DNA TGTGCCAGCAGCTTATGGCCAGCGGGAGGCCGGGACAATGAGCAGTTCTTC. Translating gives CASSLWPAGGRDNEQFF.

This clone was detected once. The gene calls are TRBV4-2 and TRBJ2-5; 8 bases fit TRBD1. Judging by the DNA end, TRBJ2-7 fits better; the J call may be wrong. Germline V CDR1 and CDR2: LGHNA, YNFKEQ. This CDR3 spans 14 amino acids. Written as DNA, the CDR3 is TGTGCCAGCAGCCTGGGACAGGACGGGTACGAGCAGTACTTC. It specifies CASSLGQDGYEQYF.

This clone is a singleton in its sample. The CDR3: CASSPTGLAGGYEQYF. CDR3 in DNA: TGCGCCAGCAGCCCGACGGGACTAGCGGGGGGCTACGAGCAGTACTTC. The chain recombines TRBV5-1 with TRBJ2-7, with TRBD2 identical over 15 bases. Germline V gene lookup returns CDR1 SGHRS and CDR2 YFSETQ. Germline trimming cut 4 bases from V and 3 bases from J; bases unmatched to any gene: 5. The CDR3 is 16 amino acids.

This chain links TRBV5-6 with TRBJ2-1; D could derive from TRBD1 or TRBD2 (5 bases each). Germline lookup yields CDR1 SGHDT and CDR2 YYEEEE. V was pared by 1 base and J by 12 bases, with 17 bases between. This CDR3 has 14 amino acids. The CDR3 sequence is CASSLWDPRRGQFF. The CDR3 DNA reads TGTGCCAGCAGCTTGTGGGACCCCCGCCGGGGGCAGTTCTTC.